This T cell receptor (beta chain) was sequenced in a study of T cells in Graves' hyperthyroidism and ophthalmopathy. In the study overall: Peripheral blood was collected at initial diagnosis, before any treatment.

This clonotype was observed a handful of times. Antigen unknown. Findings and limits, study-wide: Ophthalmopathy, as predicted by the model, came a median around 7 months after the prediction. Clonotypes that were expanded in thyroid above 0.001 mostly appeared in blood too.

The authors took PBMCs from roughly 9.7 ml fresh peripheral blood. Researchers amplified the TCR beta CDR3 regions from RNA transcripts. HTBI primers were used for first-round RT-PCR of the TCR CDR3. Using its own MiXCR run on the multiplex PCR reads, TCRdb lists one record per CDR3 protein. The table lists roughly 660,000 distinct CDR3 sequences, roughly a sixth of them singletons, with about a sixth in the top ten. The sample taken for sequencing was blood. This TCR came from a man aged 45 to 65 with Graves' hyperthyroidism.

The CDR3 bases are TGTGCCAGCAGTGCCGGGACTAGCGGGTATGACGGGGACAATGAGCAGTTCTTC. Protein product: CASSAGTSGYDGDNEQFF. The V and J genes are TRBV6-2 or TRBV6-3 and TRBJ2-1; the match to TRBD2 covers 12 bases. With 5 bases clipped from V and 5 bases from J, the junction kept 13 bases outside the gene matches. The CDR3 has 18 residues. The germline CDR1 and CDR2 sequences are MNHEY and SVGEGT.